This passage covers 4 T cell receptor beta chains from one sample sequenced in a study of tumor-infiltrating lymphocytes in primary liver carcinoma (dated by TCRdb to about 2017). Blood RNA was extracted from unsorted whole blood using TRIzol reagent, and germline DNA was obtained with the DNeasy Blood & Tissue kit. Sequencing was carried out with an Illumina HiSeq 2500. TCRbeta-specific cDNA was reverse-transcribed from around 500 ng total RNA using a constant-region primer and ProtoScript II reverse transcriptase. Construction of the TCRbeta libraries relied on three nested rounds of multiplex PCR, following a slightly modified ARM-PCR procedure. The first two PCR rounds used multiplex TRBV1-TRBV30 forward primers with a Cbeta reverse primer, each for roughly 10 cycles. TCRdb reran the public reads through fastp at Q25 and MiXCR, keeping productive beta chains. Each record represents a unique CDR3 protein, reported with the most common genes and DNA among its rows. The sample records 300,000 to 400,000 distinct CDR3 sequences, less than 65% of which are singletons. The ten largest clones represent 5.5% to 7% of the sample.

Material for sequencing was peripheral blood. These receptors all come from a man aged 40-55 years with primary liver carcinoma and hepatitis B virus infection.

Notes on this clonotype: A much larger clone is a single base away; this may be a read error. This sequence joins TRBV6-5 and TRBJ2-1; the D is unclear. Per the germline V gene, CDR1 is MNHEY and CDR2 is SVGAGI. V shed 2 bases and J shed 4 bases, with 9 bases lying between them. This CDR3 spans 14 amino acids. The CDR3 bases are TGTGCCAGCAGTTACACTGGAAAGTACAATGAGCAGTTCTTC. Protein sequence: CASSYTGKYNEQFF.

This clonotype was counted only a few times. The chain employs TRBV11-2 and TRBJ1-6; D is undetermined. The ends were cut back, 4 bases at V and 8 bases at J, with 3 bases in the middle. From germline, CDR1 is SGHAT and CDR2 FQNNGV. The CDR3 covers 11 residues. CDR3 sequence reads: CASSSDSPLHF. The DNA for the CDR3 is TGTGCCAGCAGCTCGGATTCACCCCTCCACTTT.

The CDR3, as DNA: TGTGCCAGCAGTTTGCAGACTCTAGGGATATCTAACTATGGCTACACCTTC. Its protein is CASSLQTLGISNYGYTF. The V gene is TRBV6-2 or TRBV6-3, the J gene TRBJ1-2; no definite D call. Germline CDR1 reads MNHEY; CDR2 reads SVGEGT. The CDR3 loop spans 17 amino acids. V was trimmed by 4 bases and J by 0 bases, leaving 18 bases between them.

J is TRBJ2-1 and V is TRBV10-3; TRBD2 agrees at 9 bases. The CDR3 loop spans 17 amino acids. CDR1 is ENHRY and CDR2 is SYGVKD in the germline V gene. V shed 4 bases and J 4 bases; nucleotides not matched to a gene: 11. The CDR3 coding sequence is TGTGCCATCAGTGCTCGGGCTAGCGGGGACATATACAATGAGCAGTTCTTC. It translates to CAISARASGDIYNEQFF.